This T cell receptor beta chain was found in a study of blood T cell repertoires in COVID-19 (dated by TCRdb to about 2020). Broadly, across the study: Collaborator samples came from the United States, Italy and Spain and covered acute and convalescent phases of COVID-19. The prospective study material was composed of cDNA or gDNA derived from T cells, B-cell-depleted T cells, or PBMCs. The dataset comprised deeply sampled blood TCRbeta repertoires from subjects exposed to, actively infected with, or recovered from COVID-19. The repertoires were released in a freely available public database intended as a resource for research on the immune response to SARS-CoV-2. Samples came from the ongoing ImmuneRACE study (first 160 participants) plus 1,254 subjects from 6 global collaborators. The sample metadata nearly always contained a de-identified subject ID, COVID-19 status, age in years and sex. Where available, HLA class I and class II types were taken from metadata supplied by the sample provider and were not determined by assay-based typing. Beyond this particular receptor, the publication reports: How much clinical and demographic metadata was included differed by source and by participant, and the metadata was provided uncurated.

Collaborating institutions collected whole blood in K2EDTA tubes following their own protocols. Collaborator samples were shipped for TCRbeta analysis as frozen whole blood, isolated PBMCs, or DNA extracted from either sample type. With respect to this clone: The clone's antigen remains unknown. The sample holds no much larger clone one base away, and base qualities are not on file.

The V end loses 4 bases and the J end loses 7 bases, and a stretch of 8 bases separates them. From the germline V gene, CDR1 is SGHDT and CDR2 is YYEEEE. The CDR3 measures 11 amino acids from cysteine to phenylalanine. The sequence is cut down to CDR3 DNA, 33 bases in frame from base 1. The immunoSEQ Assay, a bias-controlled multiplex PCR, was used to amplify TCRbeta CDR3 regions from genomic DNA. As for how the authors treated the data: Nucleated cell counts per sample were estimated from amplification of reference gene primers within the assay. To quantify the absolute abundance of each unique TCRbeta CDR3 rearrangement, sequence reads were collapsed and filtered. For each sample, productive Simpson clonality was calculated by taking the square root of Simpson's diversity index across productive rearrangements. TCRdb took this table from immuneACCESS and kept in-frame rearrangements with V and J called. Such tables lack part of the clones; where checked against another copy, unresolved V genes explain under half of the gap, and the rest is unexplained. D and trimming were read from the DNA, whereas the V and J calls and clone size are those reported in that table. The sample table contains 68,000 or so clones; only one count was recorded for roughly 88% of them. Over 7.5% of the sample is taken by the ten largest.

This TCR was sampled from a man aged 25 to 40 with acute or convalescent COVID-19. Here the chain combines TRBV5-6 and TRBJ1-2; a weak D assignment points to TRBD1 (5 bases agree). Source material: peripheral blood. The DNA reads TGTGCCAGCAGCCGCAGGGCTGGCTACACCTTC. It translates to CASSRRAGYTF.